The source of this TCR beta chain is a study of early T cells in non-severe SARS-CoV-2 infection. Across the whole study: From unsorted whole blood, bulk RNA was sequenced, and the chains remained unpaired.

Study-wide findings and caveats: VDJdb matching, biased toward anti-spike CD8 responses, missed private and CD4 specificities.

cDNA molecules, individually, were tagged with unique molecular identifiers. TCRdb reprocessed the 5' RACE reads with MiXCR, giving one entry per CDR3 protein. Counted here are about 82,000 distinct CDR3 sequences, about 13% occurring once; the ten biggest clones make up about 6%. Worth noting for this clonotype: The antigen is undetermined.

Germline CDR1 and CDR2: SGHNT and YYREEE (reference sequence). The CDR3 spans 14 residues. Trimming took off 3 bases at V and 5 bases at J, with 15 bases between the two ends. The chain employs TRBV5-4 and TRBJ2-7; possible D gene TRBD1, 6 bases. The specimen was whole blood. The TCR comes from an adult who was a healthcare worker with PCR-confirmed SARS-CoV-2 infection or an uninfected control (not recorded which). CDR3 DNA: TGTGCCAGCAGCTCACCACAGGGATCCGACGAGCAGTACTTC. Translating gives CASSSPQGSDEQYF. Together with reference TRBV5-4 and TRBJ2-7, the CDR3 gives the full variable domain: ETGVTQSPTHLIKTRGQQVTLRCSSQSGHNTVSWYQQALGQGPQFIFQYYREEENGRGNFPPRFSGLQFPNYSSELNVNALELDDSALYLCASSSPQGSDEQYFGPGTRLTVT.